The 5 T cell receptor beta chains reported below all come from one sample, sequenced in a study of cytomegalovirus exposure and HLA in healthy donors (dated by TCRdb to between 2016 and 2019). Library generation was performed with the immunoSEQ multiplex PCR assay. The multiplex PCR relied on a mix of 60 forward primers for TCR Vbeta segments and 13 reverse primers for TCR Jbeta segments. TCRdb carries this immuneACCESS record with in-frame sequences only. Its versions omit some clonotypes, under half of them owing to an unresolved V gene in the studies checked, with the rest unexplained. Here the sample has 150,000 or so clones; over 65% occur a single time. The top ten constitute less than 3.5% of the sample. Input material: PBMCs. These receptors were obtained from a man aged 40-55 years in good health and CMV-seropositive.

This clone has a handful of counts. The rearrangement uses TRBV5-1 and TRBJ2-2, with 13 bases lining up with TRBD2. This CDR3 spans 18 amino acids. Trimming removed 3 bases from V and 8 bases from J; junction bases left unmatched: 13. Germline V gene sequence: CDR1 SGHRS, CDR2 YFSETQ. The DNA of the CDR3 is TGCGCCAGCAGCTCCCAAGCCGGACTAGCGGGAGTTAAGGGGGAGCTGTTTTTT. Its protein is CASSSQAGLAGVKGELFF.

The rearrangement joins TRBV27 to TRBJ2-4, with D perhaps TRBD2 (6 bases). This CDR3 comprises 15 residues. Trimming took 6 bases from V and 0 from J, leaving 12 bases between them. Germline V gene lookup returns CDR1 MNHEY and CDR2 SMNVEV (reference sequence). The CDR3 is CASSLEGLAKNIQYF. CDR3 nucleotide sequence: TGTGCCAGCAGCCTCGAGGGACTAGCCAAAAACATTCAGTACTTC.

V gene TRBV2 combines with J gene TRBJ2-7, with 9 nucleotides matching TRBD2. The CDR3 has 12 amino acids. Losses at the gene ends were 5 bases for V and 10 bases for J; bases not matched to a gene: 6. Germline V CDR1 and CDR2: SNHLY, FYNNEI. CDR3 DNA: TGTGCCAGCAGTCTATCTAGCGGGAACCAGTACTTC. Its protein product is CASSLSSGNQYF.

The V and J genes are TRBV5-4 and TRBJ1-2; D perhaps matches TRBD1 (6 bases). This CDR3 is built from 14 residues. Germline V gives CDR1 SGHNT, CDR2 YYREEE (reference sequence). Trimming stripped 4 bases from V and 2 bases from J, with 12 bases between. Here the CDR3 reads CASSIYRVNYGYTF. CDR3 sequence (DNA): TGTGCCAGCAGCATCTACAGGGTAAACTATGGCTACACCTTC.

J is TRBJ2-3 and V is TRBV7-2, with D possibly TRBD1 on 8 matching bases. Trimming shortened V by 8 bases and J by 6 bases, and 21 bases separated the two germline ends. From germline, CDR1 is SGHTA and CDR2 FQGNSA. This CDR3 is built from 15 residues. CDR3 amino acids: CASGGAAGGADTQYF. The CDR3 DNA reads TGTGCCAGCGGGGGGGCGGCAGGGGGCGCGGATACGCAGTATTTT. The full variable domain, rest sourced from reference TRBV7-2 and TRBJ2-3, is GAGVSQSPSNKVTEKGKDVELRCDPISGHTALYWYRQSLGQGLEFLIYFQGNSAPDKSGLPSDRFSAERTGGSVSTLTIQRTQQEDSAVYLCASGGAAGGADTQYFGPGTRLTVL.